Below are 3 T cell receptor beta chains sequenced from a single sample in a study of blood T cell repertoires in COVID-19. Measured with immunoSEQ multiplex PCR; TCRdb has only the in-frame clones, and not every one. The sample lists approximately 90,000 clones, about 84% occurring once. Specimen: peripheral blood. These receptors all come from a man in his fifties or sixties with acute or convalescent COVID-19.

The chain combines TRBV25-1 with TRBJ2-7; no firm D call. This CDR3 is built from 15 residues. Trimming removed 10 bases at V and 0 bases at J, with 19 bases between. The V gene's germline CDR1 is MGHDK and CDR2 SYGVNS. The CDR3 bases are TGTGCCACGGAGAATACCGGCGCGAGCTCCTACGAGCAGTACTTC. As protein: CATENTGASSYEQYF.

The rearrangement links TRBV7-6 to TRBJ2-1; maybe TRBD2 (6 bases). V lost 5 bases, J lost 7 bases, and 15 bases lay in between. The CDR3 sequence is 14 residues long. The germline V gene has CDR1 SGHVS and CDR2 FNYEAQ. In DNA form, the CDR3 reads TGTGCCAGCAGCCCGAACAGGAGCGGGAATGAGCAGTTCTTC. Residues: CASSPNRSGNEQFF.

V usage is TRBV12-3 or TRBV12-4 and J usage is TRBJ1-6; a weak D match, TRBD1 (5 bases). The CDR3 sequence is 12 residues long. V was clipped by 3 bases and J by 8 bases, with 5 bases between them. CDR3 sequence: CASSFRDSPLHF. In DNA, the CDR3 is TGTGCCAGCAGTTTCAGGGATTCACCCCTCCACTTT.